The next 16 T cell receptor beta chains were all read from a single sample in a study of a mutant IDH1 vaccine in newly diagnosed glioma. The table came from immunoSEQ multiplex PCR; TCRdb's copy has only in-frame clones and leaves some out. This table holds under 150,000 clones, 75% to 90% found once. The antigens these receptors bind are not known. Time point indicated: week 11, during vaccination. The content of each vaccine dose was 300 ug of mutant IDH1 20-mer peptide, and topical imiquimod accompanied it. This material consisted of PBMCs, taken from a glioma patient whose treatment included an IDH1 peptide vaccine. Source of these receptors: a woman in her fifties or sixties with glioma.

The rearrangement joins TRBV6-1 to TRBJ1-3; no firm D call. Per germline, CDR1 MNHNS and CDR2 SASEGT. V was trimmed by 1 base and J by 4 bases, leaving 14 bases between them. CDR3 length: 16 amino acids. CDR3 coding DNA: TGTGCCAGCAGTGAAGGGCTGTTGCGGATGGGAAACACCATATATTTT. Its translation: CASSEGLLRMGNTIYF.

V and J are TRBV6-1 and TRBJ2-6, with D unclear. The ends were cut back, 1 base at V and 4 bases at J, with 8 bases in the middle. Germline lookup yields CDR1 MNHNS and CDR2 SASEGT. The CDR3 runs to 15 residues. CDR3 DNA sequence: TGTGCCAGCAGTGAAGGCAGGAACGGGGCCAACGTCCTGACTTTC. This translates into CASSEGRNGANVLTF.

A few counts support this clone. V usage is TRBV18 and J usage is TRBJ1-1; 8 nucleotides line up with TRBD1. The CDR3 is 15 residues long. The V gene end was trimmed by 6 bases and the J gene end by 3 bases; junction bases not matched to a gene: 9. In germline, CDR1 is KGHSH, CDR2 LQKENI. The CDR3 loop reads CASSQSSTGDTEAFF. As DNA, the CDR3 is TGTGCCAGCTCGCAATCTTCGACAGGGGACACTGAAGCTTTCTTT.

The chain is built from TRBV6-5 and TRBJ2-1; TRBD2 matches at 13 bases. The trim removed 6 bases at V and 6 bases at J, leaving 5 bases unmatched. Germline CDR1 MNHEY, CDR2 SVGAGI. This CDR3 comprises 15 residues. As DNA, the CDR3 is TGTGCCAGCAGCCCGAGGACTAGCGGGAGCAATGAGCAGTTCTTC. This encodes CASSPRTSGSNEQFF.

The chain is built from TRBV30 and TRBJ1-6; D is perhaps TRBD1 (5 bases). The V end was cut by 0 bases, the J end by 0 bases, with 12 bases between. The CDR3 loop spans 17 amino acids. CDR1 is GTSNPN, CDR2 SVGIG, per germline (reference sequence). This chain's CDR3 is CAWSVGAGSSYNSPLHF. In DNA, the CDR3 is TGTGCCTGGAGTGTCGGGGCAGGGAGCTCCTATAATTCACCCCTCCACTTT.

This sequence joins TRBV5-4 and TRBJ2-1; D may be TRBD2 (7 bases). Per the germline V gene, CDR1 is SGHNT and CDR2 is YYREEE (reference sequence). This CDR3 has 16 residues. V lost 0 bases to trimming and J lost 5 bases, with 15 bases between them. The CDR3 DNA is TGTGCCAGCAGCTTGGCCTTAGGGGGGAGGGACAATGAGCAGTTCTTC. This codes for CASSLALGGRDNEQFF.

CDR3 nucleotides: TGCGCCAGCAGCCAGGTCGGCGGGACAGGGGGCCCCTACGAGCAGTACTTC. It specifies CASSQVGGTGGPYEQYF. The rearrangement uses TRBV5-1 and TRBJ2-7; the match to TRBD1 covers 12 bases. V lost 4 bases to trimming and J lost 2 bases; unmatched junction nucleotides: 10. Germline-derived CDR1 and CDR2 are SGHRS and YFSETQ. CDR3 size: 17 residues.

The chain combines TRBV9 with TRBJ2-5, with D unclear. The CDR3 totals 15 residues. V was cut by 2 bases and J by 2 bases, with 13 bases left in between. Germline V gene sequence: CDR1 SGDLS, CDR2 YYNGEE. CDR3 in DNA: TGTGCCAGCAGCGTTTCAATGCAGGTACAAGAGACCCAGTACTTC. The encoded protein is CASSVSMQVQETQYF.

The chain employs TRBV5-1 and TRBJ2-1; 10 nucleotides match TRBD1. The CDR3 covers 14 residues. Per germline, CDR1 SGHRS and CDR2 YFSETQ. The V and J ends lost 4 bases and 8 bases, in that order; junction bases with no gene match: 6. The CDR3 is CASSGTGALYEQFF. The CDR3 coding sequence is TGCGCCAGCAGCGGGACAGGGGCCCTTTATGAGCAGTTCTTC.

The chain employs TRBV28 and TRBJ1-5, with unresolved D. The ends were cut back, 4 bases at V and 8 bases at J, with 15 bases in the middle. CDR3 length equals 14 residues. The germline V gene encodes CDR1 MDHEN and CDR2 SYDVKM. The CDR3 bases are TGTGCCAGCAGTTCCCGGACGGCGAACGAGCCCCAGCATTTT. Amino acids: CASSSRTANEPQHF.

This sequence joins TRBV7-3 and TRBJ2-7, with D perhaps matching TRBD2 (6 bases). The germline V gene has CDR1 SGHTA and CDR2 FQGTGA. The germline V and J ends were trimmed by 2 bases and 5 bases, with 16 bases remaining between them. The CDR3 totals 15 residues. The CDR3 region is CASSLAGTSANEQYF. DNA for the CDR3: TGTGCCAGCAGCTTAGCCGGGACTTCTGCTAACGAGCAGTACTTC.

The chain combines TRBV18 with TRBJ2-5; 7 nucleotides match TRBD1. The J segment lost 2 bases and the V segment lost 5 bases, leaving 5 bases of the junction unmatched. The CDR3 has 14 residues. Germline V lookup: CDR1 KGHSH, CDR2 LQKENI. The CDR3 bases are TGTGCCAGCTCAACCCCGGGACAGCAAGAGACCCAGTACTTC. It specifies CASSTPGQQETQYF.

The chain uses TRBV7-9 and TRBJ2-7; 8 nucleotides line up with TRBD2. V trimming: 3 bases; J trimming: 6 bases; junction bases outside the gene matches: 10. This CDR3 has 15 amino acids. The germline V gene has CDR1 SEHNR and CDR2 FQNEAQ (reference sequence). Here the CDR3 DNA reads TGTGCCAGCAGCTTCCGCGGAAGCGGGAGAACCGAGCAGTACTTC. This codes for CASSFRGSGRTEQYF.

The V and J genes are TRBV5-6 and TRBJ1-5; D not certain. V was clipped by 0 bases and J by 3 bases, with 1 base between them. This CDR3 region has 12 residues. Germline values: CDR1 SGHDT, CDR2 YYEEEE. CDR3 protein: CASSLVNQPQHF. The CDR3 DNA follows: TGTGCCAGCAGCTTGGTCAATCAGCCCCAGCATTTT. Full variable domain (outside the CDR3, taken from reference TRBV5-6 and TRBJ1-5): DAGVTQSPTHLIKTRGQQVTLRCSPKSGHDTVSWYQQALGQGPQFIFQYYEEEERQRGNFPDRFSGHQFPNYSSELNVNALLLGDSALYLCASSLVNQPQHFGDGTRLSIL.

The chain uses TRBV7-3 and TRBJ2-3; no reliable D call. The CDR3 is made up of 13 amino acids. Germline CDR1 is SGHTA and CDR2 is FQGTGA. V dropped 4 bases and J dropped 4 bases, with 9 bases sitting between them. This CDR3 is CASSSNMADTQYF. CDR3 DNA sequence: TGTGCCAGCAGCTCCAACATGGCAGATACGCAGTATTTT.

CDR3 DNA sequence: TGTGCCAGTAGGAAGGGGGCTAGCGGGAGTAATGAGCAGTTCTTC. Its protein is CASRKGASGSNEQFF. The gene calls are TRBV19 and TRBJ2-1; 10 bases agree with TRBD2. Germline V gene lookup returns CDR1 LNHDA and CDR2 SQIVND (reference sequence). The V segment lost 6 bases and the J segment 7 bases; nucleotides outside the gene matches: 9. The CDR3 totals 15 residues.